This T cell receptor (beta chain) appears in the sequencing data of a study of blood T cell repertoires in COVID-19. The CDR3 has 15 amino acids. J lost 3 bases, V lost 4 bases, and 6 bases had no gene match. CDR1 SGHTA and CDR2 FQGNSA come from the germline V gene. This clone was seen only once. Profiling relied on immunoSEQ multiplex PCR, and the TCRdb table lists in-frame clones only, not all of them. Counted here are 15,000 to 20,000 clones, 81% occurring once; the ten biggest clones make up over 11%. Sequenced sample: peripheral blood. The receptor was isolated from a man aged 35 to 55 with active or convalescent COVID-19. This chain links TRBV7-2 with TRBJ1-5; 7 nucleotides match TRBD1. The CDR3 spells CASSYRGLNNQPQHF. CDR3 bases: TGTGCCAGCAGCTACAGGGGCCTTAACAATCAGCCCCAGCATTTT.